This section outlines one T cell receptor (beta chain) sequence together with its context. The target antigen is unknown. Generated by immunoSEQ multiplex PCR, the TCRdb table keeps only in-frame clones and is missing some. The table shows about 12,000 clones, with around three quarters occurring only once. The data derive from a study of chemoradiotherapy in HPV16-positive cancers. Whole-study findings and limits: During treatment, candidate HPV-specific clones and E7-related motifs expanded in tumor. The functional HPV-specific definition rests on just two HPV16-positive patients.

The TCR comes from a human donor with HPV-associated anogenital cancer. This sample was gathered from a patient who underwent chemoradiotherapy.

The CDR3 DNA sequence: TGTGCCAGCAGACGGACGGAGAACACTGAAGCTTTCTTT. Its translation: CASRRTENTEAFF. The rearrangement links TRBV7-8 to TRBJ1-1; D gene uncertain. Trimming took off 6 bases at V and 1 base at J, with 9 bases between the two ends. The CDR3 totals 13 residues. The germline V gene encodes CDR1 SGHVS and CDR2 FQNEAQ.